This T cell receptor beta chain was identified in a study of OX40 agonist ivuxolimab in advanced cancers. The protocol was immunoSEQ multiplex PCR, while the TCRdb copy is restricted to in-frame clones and leaves out a portion. The profile shows approximately 39,000 clones, more than 60% of them singletons. Material: CD4+ or CD8+ T cells sorted from blood, obtained in a trial of the OX40 agonist ivuxolimab. This receptor was obtained from an adult with an advanced solid tumor such as melanoma, head and neck, liver or kidney cancer.

CDR3 coding DNA: TGCGCCAGCAGCCAGGCCGGGACAGGAGGGGACTATGGCTACACCTTC. It translates to CASSQAGTGGDYGYTF. This chain joins TRBV4-1 and TRBJ1-2; 8 bases map to TRBD1. From germline, CDR1 is MGHRA and CDR2 YSYEKL. The V segment lost 3 bases and the J segment 3 bases; nucleotides outside the gene matches: 9. The CDR3 consists of 16 residues.